This T cell receptor beta chain was recovered during a study of T cells in Graves' hyperthyroidism and ophthalmopathy (dated by TCRdb to about 2019). Study-wide context: Peripheral blood was sampled at the time of initial diagnosis, prior to any treatment. To identify distinguishing TCR V-J signatures, a discovery cohort of 100 or so patients was used, comprising 43 with Graves' ophthalmopathy and 57 with stable Graves' hyperthyroidism. Prospective prediction of ophthalmopathy was tested in an independent validation cohort of approximately 19 hyperthyroidism patients and 17 patients who later progressed to ophthalmopathy. The 100 discovery patients were randomly split 7:3 into training and test sets. The study also compared thyroid tissue and blood T-cell repertoires from more than 5 Graves' hyperthyroidism patients. Following sampling, methimazole starting at 30 mg daily was given to hyperthyroidism patients, and high-dose intravenous methylprednisolone was given to ophthalmopathy patients. The paper describes TCR Vbeta CDR3 sequencing of about 140 peripheral blood samples, made up of roughly 40 ophthalmopathy patients, roughly 80 hyperthyroidism patients and 17 progressor patients.

Ten or more counts support this clonotype. What this receptor recognizes is not known. Base qualities are not recorded, but no much larger clone differs from it by a single base. Summary of the overall study and its limitations: In cross-validation, a model built on a 13 V-J signature told ophthalmopathy apart from stable hyperthyroidism with roughly 87% sensitivity and approximately 81% specificity, and in testing the same model reached 80%/75%. No statistical method was used to set the sample size in advance, and investigators knew the group allocation. Most expanded thyroid clonotypes (frequency above 0.001) were also found in blood, which suggests that blood repertoires may mirror thyroid immune responses. During validation, the model predicted progression to ophthalmopathy a median of approximately 6 months ahead of onset, with almost 71% sensitivity and roughly 75% specificity.

The TCR beta CDR3 regions were amplified from RNA transcripts. The TCR CDR3 was subjected to a first round of RT-PCR using the HTBI primer set and the Qiagen OneStep RT-PCR kit. The libraries were constructed in a second round of multiplex PCR and then size-selected and purified. Paired-end sequencing of the libraries was performed with 100 bp reads on an Illumina HiSeq2000. Regarding the original processing steps: SOAPnuke was used to process the raw data, throwing out any read that contained adapters or uncalled bases, had a mean Phred below 15, or lacked an exact constant-primer or identifier match. COPE v1.2.5 was used to merge high-quality paired reads, and clonotypes were defined as unique nucleotide sequences. Clonotypes were aligned to IMGT TRBV, TRBD and TRBJ reference segments using MiTCR v1.1. The analysis was restricted to V-J combinations with a frequency above 0.0001, which together covered 99.2% of the repertoires. A TCS score was defined as the ratio between F50 (clonal expansion) and ExV (chaos), using BLOSUM62-based TCRdist between CDR3 peptides within each V-J. Welch's t-statistics and random forest reduced 514 V-J features to roughly 13, which were used in a naive Bayes classifier (R e1071). The public reads were reanalyzed by TCRdb: fastp trimming at Q25, MiXCR alignment, in-frame beta chains only. Rows with one shared CDR3 protein collapse into an entry with the most common genes and DNA. The V and J calls follow TCRdb's processing rather than the paper's. Counted in this sample were hundreds of thousands of distinct CDR3 sequences; about 19% of them appeared once. The top ten constitute over 15% of the sample.

Hyperthyroidism patients were newly diagnosed, had a disease duration of under 2 months, and were aged 18 to 65 years. Patients with uncontrolled infections, other autoimmune diseases, pregnancy or lactation were excluded. Clinical symptoms, serum thyroxine and TRAb, thyroid ultrasound, and orbital computed tomography formed the basis for the diagnoses. Blood from progressor patients was drawn when they were first diagnosed with hyperthyroidism, before any ophthalmopathy symptoms appeared. PBMCs were separated from around 9.1 ml of fresh peripheral blood using Ficoll-Paque density gradient centrifugation. Progressor patients were initially diagnosed with Graves' hyperthyroidism and developed ophthalmopathy during follow-up. Total RNA was extracted using Trizol reagent, and RNA quality was assessed on an Agilent 2100 Bioanalyzer. The CDR3 covers 12 residues, taking in both the cysteine and the phenylalanine. The CDR3 DNA has 36 bases and is translated from base 1. The germline V gene (reference sequence) gives CDR1 as GTSNPN and CDR2 as SVGIG. A distance of 6 bases separates the germline ends of V and J, which lose 1 base and 2 bases respectively.

The receptor was isolated from a woman in her forties or fifties with Graves' hyperthyroidism that later progressed to Graves' ophthalmopathy. The specimen sequenced was blood. The chain couples TRBV30 to TRBJ2-7, and the D gene may be TRBD1, 6 bases matching. The CDR3 sequence is CAWSGGPYEQYF. The bases read TGTGCCTGGAGTGGGGGGCCCTACGAGCAGTACTTC.